The T cell receptor beta chain under discussion was sequenced for a study of blood T cells in healthy people across ages. Together with a sample-barcoded 5' primer, a J-beta primer mix was included in a second PCR lasting roughly 7 to 11 cycles. The authors tagged each cDNA molecule using a template-switch adaptor with 12 random nucleotides. From the 5' RACE reads, TCRdb called clonotypes with MiXCR, one entry per CDR3 protein. The data show roughly 800,000 distinct CDR3 sequences, with 25% seen just once and under 4% held by the top ten. This clonotype was picked up a small number of times. The CDR3 has 19 residues. The V gene's germline CDR1 is SGHRS and CDR2 YFSETQ. These data are also associated with another study on T cells of mothers and their children. That paper states: When the second PCR was run, its M1S primer added sample barcodes and 2-4 random nucleotides.

This TCR came from a boy aged 5-17 years in good health. Sequencing was performed on blood. The chain combines TRBV5-1 with TRBJ2-5; 15 bases are a match to TRBD2. Judging by the DNA end, TRBJ2-1 fits better; the J call may be wrong. Written as DNA, the CDR3 is TGCGCCAGCAGCTCGCCGGACAACTTGGGACTAGCGGGAGGAGATGAGCAGTTCTTC. Translating it yields CASSSPDNLGLAGGDEQFF.